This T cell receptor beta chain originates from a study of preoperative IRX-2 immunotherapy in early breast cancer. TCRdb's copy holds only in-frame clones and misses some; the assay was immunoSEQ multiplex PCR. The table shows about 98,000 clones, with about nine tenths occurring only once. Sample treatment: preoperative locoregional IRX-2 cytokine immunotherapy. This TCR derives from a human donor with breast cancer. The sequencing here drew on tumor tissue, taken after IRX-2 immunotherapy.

Written as DNA, the CDR3 is TGCGCCAGCAGCTTGGAGGGTTCTAATGAAAAACTGTTTTTT. It yields the protein CASSLEGSNEKLFF. The chain recombines TRBV5-1 with TRBJ1-4; D unresolved. The ends were cut back, 0 bases at V and 3 bases at J, with 6 bases in the middle. This CDR3 contains 14 residues. The germline V gene encodes CDR1 SGHRS and CDR2 YFSETQ.